The T cell receptor (beta chain) described here comes from a study of cytomegalovirus exposure and HLA in healthy donors. Findings and limits, study-wide: Both high specificity and high sensitivity reportedly marked the classifier's diagnosis of cytomegalovirus status. A list of 150 to 200 TCR beta chains associated with cytomegalovirus was given.

The method was immunoSEQ multiplex PCR; TCRdb's version includes in-frame clones alone and lacks a portion of them. The table records 70,000 or so clones, about 95% of them present only once. For this clone: Antigen specificity is unknown.

Germline assignment: CDR1 SGHNT and CDR2 YYREEE (reference sequence). V gave up 4 bases and J gave up 2 bases, with 10 bases separating them. The CDR3 consists of 15 residues. Source material: PBMCs. This clonotype was sampled from a woman between 18 and 30 years old in good health and CMV-seronegative. This chain joins TRBV5-4 and TRBJ2-6, with D perhaps matching TRBD2 (5 bases). CDR3 protein: CASSTAGAGANVLTF. CDR3 DNA sequence: TGTGCCAGCAGCACCGCGGGCGCTGGGGCCAACGTCCTGACTTTC.